Listed below are T cell receptor beta chains from one sample, sequenced in a study of regulatory T cells in long-lasting Graves disease. TCRdb called the multiplex PCR reads again in MiXCR, with one record for every CDR3 protein. The top ten hold 42% of the sample, which has about 660,000 distinct CDR3 sequences, 30% seen once. The sample here was peripheral blood mononuclear cells (PBMCs), taken when the disease was refractory, from a patient treated with antithyroid drugs. These receptors all stem from a female donor with Graves disease. CDR3s include the opening cysteine and the closing phenylalanine or tryptophan. A D gene is named only where the DNA matches it firmly. A row's size may be missing; if present it is once, few, many or a size class.

TRBJ1-1 few TRBV29-1 TRBD1 CSVHRGITEAFF TGCAGCGTCCACAGGGGGATCACTGAAGCTTTCTTT
TRBJ2-7 few TRBV7-6 TRBD1 CASSYRQGPYEQYF TGTGCCAGCAGCTACCGACAGGGACCCTACGAGCAGTACTTC
TRBJ2-6 . TRBV2 . CASSSTASGANVLTF TGTGCCAGCAGTTCCACGGCATCTGGGGCCAACGTCCTGACTTTC
TRBJ2-7 few TRBV2 TRBD2 CASSGRAGGPIGREQYF TGTGCCAGCAGTGGGCGAGCGGGAGGGCCCATTGGCCGGGAGCAGTACTTC
TRBJ1-2 . TRBV3-1 . CASSQGPHYGYTF TGTGCCAGCAGCCAAGGACCCCACTATGGCTACACCTTC
TRBJ2-5 many TRBV28 TRBD2 CASSLAGEVGETQYF TGTGCCAGCAGCTTGGCGGGAGAAGTAGGAGAGACCCAGTACTTC
TRBJ2-7 . TRBV10-2 . CASSDKSLGLLIEQYF TGCGCCAGCAGTGATAAATCTCTTGGACTCCTTATCGAGCAGTACTTC
TRBJ1-2 . TRBV7-8 . CASSTNRTTLGYTF TGTGCCAGCAGCACAAACAGGACAACCTTAGGCTACACCTTC
TRBJ1-3 . TRBV29-1 . CSVEIGWEGSGNTIYF TGCAGCGTTGAAATCGGGTGGGAAGGGTCCGGAAACACCATATATTTT
TRBJ1-2 few TRBV12-3/TRBV12-4 . CASTSRGYGYTF TGTGCCAGCACTAGCCGCGGCTATGGCTACACCTTC
TRBJ1-1 . TRBV29-1 TRBD1 CSILTGGTEAFF TGCAGCATATTGACAGGGGGGACTGAAGCTTTCTTT
TRBJ1-1 few TRBV20-1 . CSAPGAEFTEAFF TGCAGTGCTCCCGGAGCAGAGTTTACTGAAGCTTTCTTT
TRBJ2-5 few TRBV7-9 . CASSFTPRETQYF TGTGCCAGCAGCTTCACCCCGAGGGAGACCCAGTACTTC
TRBJ1-4 few TRBV11-2 . CASSLAGGREKLFF TGTGCCAGCAGCTTAGCCGGGGGCAGGGAAAAACTGTTTTTT
TRBJ1-1 few TRBV6-1 . CASSDMYTEAFF TGTGCCAGCAGTGACATGTACACTGAAGCTTTCTTT
TRBJ1-5 few TRBV6-5 . CASSYRKPGGQPQHF TGTGCCAGCAGTTACCGCAAACCGGGGGGTCAGCCCCAGCATTTT
TRBJ2-5 . TRBV20-1 . CSVQDLRETQYF TGCAGTGTTCAGGACCTAAGGGAGACCCAGTACTTC
TRBJ2-3 . TRBV2 . CAIGRGDYSTDTQYF TGTGCCATCGGAAGAGGGGATTATAGCACAGATACGCAGTATTTT
TRBJ2-2 . TRBV20-1 . CSARDPTGLSGELFF TGCAGTGCTAGAGATCCAACAGGGCTCTCCGGGGAGCTGTTTTTT
TRBJ1-2 . TRBV5-1 TRBD1 CASSLWGQDSYGYTF TGCGCCAGCAGCTTATGGGGACAGGACTCCTATGGCTACACCTTC
TRBJ1-2 once TRBV15 . CATSREVVADYGYTF TGTGCCACCAGCAGAGAAGTGGTGGCGGACTATGGCTACACCTTC
TRBJ1-2 many TRBV6-2/TRBV6-3 . CASSYAVRSGYTF TGTGCCAGCAGTTACGCAGTAAGAAGTGGCTACACCTTC
TRBJ1-4 . TRBV5-1 . CASSLGGPWELFF TGCGCCAGCAGCTTGGGTGGCCCTTGGGAACTGTTTTTT
TRBJ1-1 many TRBV28 . CASRPDSVTEAFF TGTGCCAGCAGACCGGACAGTGTTACTGAAGCTTTCTTT
TRBJ2-7 many TRBV28 TRBD1 CASSSPGTGDHEQYF TGTGCCAGCAGTTCCCCCGGGACAGGGGACCACGAGCAGTACTTC
TRBJ1-2 . TRBV28 . CASTRTSYGYTF TGTGCCAGCACCCGGACAAGTTATGGCTACACCTTC
TRBJ2-3 . TRBV3-1 . CASSQDSQSTDTQYF TGTGCCAGCAGCCAAGACAGCCAAAGCACAGATACGCAGTATTTT
TRBJ2-3 once TRBV5-1 . CASSLVPSSGTDTQYF TGCGCCAGCAGCTTGGTTCCGTCCTCGGGAACAGATACGCAGTATTTT
TRBJ1-5 once TRBV5-1 . CASSSAPGVGNQPQHF TGCGCCAGCAGCTCCGCACCCGGGGTGGGCAATCAGCCCCAGCATTTT
TRBJ2-7 . TRBV2 . CASSPPTGSYEQYF TGTGCCAGCAGCCCCCCCACAGGGTCCTACGAGCAGTACTTC
TRBJ2-4 few TRBV11-2 . CASSLGGGLTKNIQYF TGTGCCAGCAGCTTAGGAGGGGGTCTGACCAAAAACATTCAGTACTTC
TRBJ2-3 . TRBV6-1 . CASSEVNRLVSNTDTQYF TGTGCCAGCAGTGAAGTCAATCGGCTAGTCTCGAACACAGATACGCAGTATTTT
TRBJ2-2 . TRBV6-2/TRBV6-3 TRBD1 CASRQGVNTGELFF TGTGCCAGCAGACAGGGGGTGAACACCGGGGAGCTGTTTTTT
TRBJ1-2 . TRBV28 TRBD1 CASRAGQGPFYGYTF TGTGCCAGCAGAGCGGGACAGGGACCTTTCTATGGCTACACCTTC
TRBJ2-7 . TRBV10-3 TRBD1 CAISESQGTGGAADEQYF TGTGCCATCAGTGAGTCCCAAGGGACAGGGGGCGCGGCGGACGAGCAGTACTTC
TRBJ2-7 few TRBV7-2 . CASSTPVYEQYF TGTGCCAGCAGTACACCGGTCTACGAGCAGTACTTC
TRBJ2-7 . TRBV18 . CASSPPTRYEQYF TGTGCCAGCTCACCACCTACACGGTACGAGCAGTACTTC
TRBJ2-2 . TRBV15 . CATSRELSDTGELFF TGTGCCACCAGCAGAGAACTTTCCGACACCGGGGAGCTGTTTTTT
TRBJ1-1 . TRBV30 . CAWNQGTGNTEAFF TGTGCCTGGAATCAGGGGACGGGGAACACTGAAGCTTTCTTT
TRBJ1-2 many TRBV27 . CASSLSPITGYTF TGTGCCAGCAGCCTATCCCCTATCACGGGCTACACCTTC
TRBJ1-1 once TRBV6-5 . CASGWDTTLETEAFF TGTGCCAGCGGTTGGGACACCACTTTGGAGACTGAAGCTTTCTTT
TRBJ1-6 . TRBV6-1 TRBD1 CASSEDRGEDNSPLHF TGTGCCAGCAGTGAGGACAGGGGGGAAGATAATTCACCCCTCCACTTT
TRBJ1-1 few TRBV29-1 TRBD1 CSVSGGRNTEAFF TGCAGCGTGTCAGGGGGTAGGAACACTGAAGCTTTCTTT
TRBJ2-5 few TRBV10-3 TRBD2 CAISERAGETQYF TGTGCCATCAGTGAACGGGCGGGGGAAACCCAGTACTTC
TRBJ2-3 . TRBV2 TRBD2 CASSLGLAGLTDTQYF TGTGCCAGCAGTCTAGGACTAGCGGGACTCACAGATACGCAGTATTTT